This TCR beta chain was identified during a study of blood T cell repertoires in COVID-19. Study details: There were acute and convalescent COVID-19 samples, and they came from the United States, Italy and Spain. Sources were T cells, B-cell-depleted T cells, or PBMCs; the material itself was cDNA or gDNA.

Trimming shortened V by 4 bases and J by 1 base, and 14 bases separated the two germline ends. Germline-derived CDR1 and CDR2 are SGHRS and YFSETQ. CDR3 size: 15 residues. In the original analysis: Using reference gene primer amplification, nucleated cell counts were estimated. Assay used: immunoSEQ multiplex PCR; TCRdb lists only in-frame clones, some missing. For V, J and clone size, that table is used; D and trimming come from the DNA. The sample carries some 150,000 clones, around nine tenths recorded once. The receptor was derived from a woman aged 60-70 years with acute or convalescent COVID-19. The chain recombines TRBV5-1 with TRBJ1-2; D unresolved. The sample was peripheral blood. The CDR3 DNA reads as TGCGCCAGCAGCCAGGAAGGAGGAAATAACTATGGCTACACCTTC. This encodes CASSQEGGNNYGYTF.